A few counts support the clone carrying this T cell receptor (beta chain). This specimen comes from a study of T-cell reconstitution after alpha-beta-depleted transplantation in children. The germline CDR1 and CDR2 sequences are SGHDT and YYEEEE. The CDR3 has 17 residues. V trimming: 0 bases; J trimming: 1 base; junction bases outside the gene matches: 7. TCRbeta library construction was performed incorporating unique molecular identifiers. TCRdb redid the calling of the PCR reads with MiXCR, one entry per CDR3 protein. The sample includes about 600,000 distinct CDR3 sequences, about 10% seen only once; the top ten take 4%.

The origin of this receptor is a human donor who donated a stem cell graft to a child with acute myeloid leukemia. The V and J genes are TRBV5-6 and TRBJ2-1; TRBD2 matches at 7 bases. Source: PBMCs from the stem cell graft donor, taken from the stem cell graft. CDR3 nucleotide sequence: TGTGCCAGCAGCTTGGATGGGGGGGGTGGATCCTACAATGAGCAGTTCTTC. It yields the protein CASSLDGGGGSYNEQFF. The variable domain in full, completed from reference TRBV5-6 and TRBJ2-1, reads DAGVTQSPTHLIKTRGQQVTLRCSPKSGHDTVSWYQQALGQGPQFIFQYYEEEERQRGNFPDRFSGHQFPNYSSELNVNALLLGDSALYLCASSLDGGGGSYNEQFFGPGTRLTVL.